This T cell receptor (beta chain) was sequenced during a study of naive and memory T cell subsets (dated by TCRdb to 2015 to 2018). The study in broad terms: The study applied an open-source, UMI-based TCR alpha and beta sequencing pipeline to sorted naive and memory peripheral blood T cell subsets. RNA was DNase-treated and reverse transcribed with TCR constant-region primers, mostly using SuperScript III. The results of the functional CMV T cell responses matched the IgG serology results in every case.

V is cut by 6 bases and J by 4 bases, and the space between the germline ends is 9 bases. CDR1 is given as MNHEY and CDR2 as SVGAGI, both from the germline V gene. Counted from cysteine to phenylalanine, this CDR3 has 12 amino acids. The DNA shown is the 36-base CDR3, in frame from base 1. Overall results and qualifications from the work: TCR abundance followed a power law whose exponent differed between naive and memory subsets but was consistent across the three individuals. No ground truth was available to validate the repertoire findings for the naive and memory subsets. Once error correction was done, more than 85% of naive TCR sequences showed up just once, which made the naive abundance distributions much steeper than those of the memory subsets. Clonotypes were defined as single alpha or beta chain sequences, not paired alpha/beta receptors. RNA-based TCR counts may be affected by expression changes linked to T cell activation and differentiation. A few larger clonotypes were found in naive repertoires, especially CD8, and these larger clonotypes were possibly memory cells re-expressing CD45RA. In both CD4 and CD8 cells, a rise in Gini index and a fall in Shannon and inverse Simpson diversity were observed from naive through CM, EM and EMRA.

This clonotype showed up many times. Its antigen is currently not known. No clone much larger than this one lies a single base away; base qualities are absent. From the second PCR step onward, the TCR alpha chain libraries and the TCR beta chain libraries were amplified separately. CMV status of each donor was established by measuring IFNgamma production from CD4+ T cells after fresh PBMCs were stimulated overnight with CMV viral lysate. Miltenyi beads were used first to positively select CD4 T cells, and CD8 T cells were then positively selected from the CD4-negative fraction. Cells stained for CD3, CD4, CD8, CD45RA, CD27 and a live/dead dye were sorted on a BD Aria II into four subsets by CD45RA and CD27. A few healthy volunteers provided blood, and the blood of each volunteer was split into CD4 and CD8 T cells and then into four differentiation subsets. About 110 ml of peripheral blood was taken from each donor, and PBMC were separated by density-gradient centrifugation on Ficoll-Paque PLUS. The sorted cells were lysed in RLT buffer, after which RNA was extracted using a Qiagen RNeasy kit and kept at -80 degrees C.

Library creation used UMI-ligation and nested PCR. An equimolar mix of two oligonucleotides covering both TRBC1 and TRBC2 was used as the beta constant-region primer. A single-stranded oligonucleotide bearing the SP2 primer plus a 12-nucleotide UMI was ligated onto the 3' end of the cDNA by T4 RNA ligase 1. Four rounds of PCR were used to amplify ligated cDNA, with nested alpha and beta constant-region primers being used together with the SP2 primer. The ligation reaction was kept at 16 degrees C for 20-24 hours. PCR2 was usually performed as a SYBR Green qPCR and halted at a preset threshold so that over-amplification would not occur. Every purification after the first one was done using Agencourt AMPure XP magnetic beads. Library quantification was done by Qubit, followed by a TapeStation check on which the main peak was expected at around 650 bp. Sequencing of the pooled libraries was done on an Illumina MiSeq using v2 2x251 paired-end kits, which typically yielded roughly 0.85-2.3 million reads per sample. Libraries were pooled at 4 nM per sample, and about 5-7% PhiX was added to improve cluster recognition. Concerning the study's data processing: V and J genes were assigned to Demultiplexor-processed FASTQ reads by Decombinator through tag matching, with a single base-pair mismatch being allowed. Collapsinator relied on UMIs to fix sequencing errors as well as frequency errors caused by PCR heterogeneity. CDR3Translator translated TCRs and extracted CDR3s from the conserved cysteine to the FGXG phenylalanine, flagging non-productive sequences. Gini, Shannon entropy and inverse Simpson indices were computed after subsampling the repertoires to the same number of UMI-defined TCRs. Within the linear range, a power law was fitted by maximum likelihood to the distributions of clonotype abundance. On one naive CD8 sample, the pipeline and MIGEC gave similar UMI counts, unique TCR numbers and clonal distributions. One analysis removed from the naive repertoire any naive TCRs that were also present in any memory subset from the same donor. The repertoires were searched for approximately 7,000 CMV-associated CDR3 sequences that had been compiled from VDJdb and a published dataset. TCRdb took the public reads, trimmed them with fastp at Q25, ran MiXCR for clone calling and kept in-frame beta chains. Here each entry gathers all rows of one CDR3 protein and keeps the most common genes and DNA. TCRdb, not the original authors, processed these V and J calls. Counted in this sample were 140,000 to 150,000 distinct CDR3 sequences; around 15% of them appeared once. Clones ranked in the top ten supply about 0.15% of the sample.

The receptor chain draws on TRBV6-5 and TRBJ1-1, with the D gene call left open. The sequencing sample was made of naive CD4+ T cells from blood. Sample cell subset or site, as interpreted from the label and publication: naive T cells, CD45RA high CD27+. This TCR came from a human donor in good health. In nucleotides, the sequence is TGTGCCAGCAGCAACGGGGTCACTGAAGCTTTCTTT. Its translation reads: CASSNGVTEAFF.